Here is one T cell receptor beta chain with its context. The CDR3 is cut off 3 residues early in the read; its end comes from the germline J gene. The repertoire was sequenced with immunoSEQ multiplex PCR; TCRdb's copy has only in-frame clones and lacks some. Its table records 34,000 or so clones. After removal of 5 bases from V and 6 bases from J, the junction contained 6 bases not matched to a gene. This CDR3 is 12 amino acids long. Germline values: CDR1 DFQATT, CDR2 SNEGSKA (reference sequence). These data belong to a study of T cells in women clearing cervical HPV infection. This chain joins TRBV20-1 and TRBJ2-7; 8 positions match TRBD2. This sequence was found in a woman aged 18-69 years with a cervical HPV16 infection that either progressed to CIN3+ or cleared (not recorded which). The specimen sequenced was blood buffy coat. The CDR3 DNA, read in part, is TGCAGTGCTGGAGGACTAGCTTTCGAG. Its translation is CSAGGLAFE. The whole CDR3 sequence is CSAGGLAFEQYF.